The source of this TCR beta chain is a study of blood T cell repertoires in COVID-19. V was pared by 1 base and J by 5 bases, with 7 bases of the junction left unmatched. The CDR3 is made up of 15 amino acids. Germline V gene data show CDR1 as SGHRS and CDR2 as YFSETQ. Profiling relied on immunoSEQ multiplex PCR, and the TCRdb table lists in-frame clones only, not all of them. Of about 270,000 clones in the sample, about nine tenths were seen once. Participants spanned ages about 18 to 100 years and resided in 20 to 30 US areas. The sequence was collected from a woman aged 50 to 65 who had recovered from COVID-19. J is TRBJ2-5 and V is TRBV5-1; 8 nucleotides line up with TRBD1. The sequenced sample was PBMCs or T cells enriched from blood (not recorded which). In nucleotides, the CDR3 is TGCGCCAGCAGCTTGTCCAGGGGGCATGTTGAGACCCAGTACTTC. Translated: CASSLSRGHVETQYF.